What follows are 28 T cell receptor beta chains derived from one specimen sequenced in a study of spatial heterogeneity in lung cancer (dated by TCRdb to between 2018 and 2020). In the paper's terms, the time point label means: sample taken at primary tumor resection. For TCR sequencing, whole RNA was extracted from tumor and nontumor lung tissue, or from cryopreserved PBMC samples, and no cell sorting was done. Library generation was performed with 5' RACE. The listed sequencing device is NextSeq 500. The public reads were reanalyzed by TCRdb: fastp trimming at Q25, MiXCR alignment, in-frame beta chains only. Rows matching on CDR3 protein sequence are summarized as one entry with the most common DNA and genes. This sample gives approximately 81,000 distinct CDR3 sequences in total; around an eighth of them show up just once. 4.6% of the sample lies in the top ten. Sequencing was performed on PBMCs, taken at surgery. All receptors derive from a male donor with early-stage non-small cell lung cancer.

The CDR3 DNA follows: TGTGCCAGCAGTTTCGAGGACGAGAAGGGGGACACTGAAGCTTTCTTT. This codes for CASSFEDEKGDTEAFF. The rearrangement joins TRBV2 to TRBJ1-1; TRBD1 is a possible D gene (6 bases). The CDR3 consists of 16 residues. Germline assignment: CDR1 SNHLY and CDR2 FYNNEI. V lost 5 bases, J lost 3 bases, and 19 bases lay in between.

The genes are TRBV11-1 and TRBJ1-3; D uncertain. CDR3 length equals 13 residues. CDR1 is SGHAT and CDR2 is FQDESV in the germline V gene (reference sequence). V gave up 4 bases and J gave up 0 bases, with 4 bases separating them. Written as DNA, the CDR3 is TGTGCCAGCAGCTCATCCTCTGGAAACACCATATATTTT. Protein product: CASSSSSGNTIYF.

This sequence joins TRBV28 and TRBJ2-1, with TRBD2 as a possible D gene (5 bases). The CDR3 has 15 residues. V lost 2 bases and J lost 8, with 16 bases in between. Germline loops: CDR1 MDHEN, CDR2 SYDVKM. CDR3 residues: CASSLAGSRADEQFF. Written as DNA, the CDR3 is TGTGCCAGCAGTTTAGCGGGCTCGAGAGCGGATGAGCAGTTCTTC.

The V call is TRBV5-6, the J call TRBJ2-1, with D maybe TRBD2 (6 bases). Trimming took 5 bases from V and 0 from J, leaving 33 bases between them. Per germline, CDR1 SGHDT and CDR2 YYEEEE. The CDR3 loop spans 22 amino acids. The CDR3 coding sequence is TGTGCCAGCAGTGCCGGGACTGAAAATTCCATAGGAGGATTGAGCTCCTACAATGAGCAGTTCTTC. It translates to CASSAGTENSIGGLSSYNEQFF.

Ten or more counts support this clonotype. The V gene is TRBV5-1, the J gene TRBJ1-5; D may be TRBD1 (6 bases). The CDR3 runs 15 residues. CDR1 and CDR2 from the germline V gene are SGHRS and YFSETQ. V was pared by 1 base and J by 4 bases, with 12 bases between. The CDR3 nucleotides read TGCGCCAGCAGCTTGAGGGGGGACATAAATCAGCCCCAGCATTTT. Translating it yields CASSLRGDINQPQHF.

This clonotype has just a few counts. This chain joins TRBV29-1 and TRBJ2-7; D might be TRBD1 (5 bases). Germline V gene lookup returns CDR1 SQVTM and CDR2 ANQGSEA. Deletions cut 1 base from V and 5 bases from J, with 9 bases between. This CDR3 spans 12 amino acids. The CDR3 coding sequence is TGCAGCGTTGAAGGGCAGGGCCACGAGCAGTACTTC. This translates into CSVEGQGHEQYF.

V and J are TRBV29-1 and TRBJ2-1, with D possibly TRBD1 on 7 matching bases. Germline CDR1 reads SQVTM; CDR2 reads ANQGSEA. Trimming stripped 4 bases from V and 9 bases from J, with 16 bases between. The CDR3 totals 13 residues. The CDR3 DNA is TGCAGCGTTGGAACTAGCCAGGGGGGTGAGCAGTTCTTC. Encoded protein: CSVGTSQGGEQFF.

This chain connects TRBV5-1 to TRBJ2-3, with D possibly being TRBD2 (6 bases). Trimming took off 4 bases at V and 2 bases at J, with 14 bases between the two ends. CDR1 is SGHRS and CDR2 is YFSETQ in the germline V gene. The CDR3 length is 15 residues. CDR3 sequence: CASSEGRRDTDTQYF. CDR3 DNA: TGCGCCAGCAGCGAAGGGCGGCGGGACACAGATACGCAGTATTTT. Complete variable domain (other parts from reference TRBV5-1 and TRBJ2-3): KAGVTQTPRYLIKTRGQQVTLSCSPISGHRSVSWYQQTPGQGLQFLFEYFSETQRNKGNFPGRFSGRQFSNSRSEMNVSTLELGDSALYLCASSEGRRDTDTQYFGPGTRLTVL.

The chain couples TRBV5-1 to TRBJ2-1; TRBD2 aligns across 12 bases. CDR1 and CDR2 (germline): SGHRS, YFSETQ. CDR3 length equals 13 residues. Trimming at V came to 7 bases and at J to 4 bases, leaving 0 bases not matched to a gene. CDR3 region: CASGTSGYNEQFF. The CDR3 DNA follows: TGCGCCAGCGGGACTAGCGGGTACAATGAGCAGTTCTTC. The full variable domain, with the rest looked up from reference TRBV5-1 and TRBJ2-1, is KAGVTQTPRYLIKTRGQQVTLSCSPISGHRSVSWYQQTPGQGLQFLFEYFSETQRNKGNFPGRFSGRQFSNSRSEMNVSTLELGDSALYLCASGTSGYNEQFFGPGTRLTVL.

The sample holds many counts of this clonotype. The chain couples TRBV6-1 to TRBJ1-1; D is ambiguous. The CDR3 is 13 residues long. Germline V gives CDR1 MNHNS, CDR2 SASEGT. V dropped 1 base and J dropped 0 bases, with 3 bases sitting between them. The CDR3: CASSEGLNTEAFF. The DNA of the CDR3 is TGTGCCAGCAGTGAAGGGTTGAACACTGAAGCTTTCTTT.

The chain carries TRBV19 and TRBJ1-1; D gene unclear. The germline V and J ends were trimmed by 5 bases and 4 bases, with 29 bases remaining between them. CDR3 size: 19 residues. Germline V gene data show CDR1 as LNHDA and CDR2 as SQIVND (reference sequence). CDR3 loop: CASSVTSVGRSQGGTEAFF. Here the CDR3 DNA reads TGTGCCAGTAGTGTAACCTCAGTGGGCCGATCCCAAGGTGGCACTGAAGCTTTCTTT.

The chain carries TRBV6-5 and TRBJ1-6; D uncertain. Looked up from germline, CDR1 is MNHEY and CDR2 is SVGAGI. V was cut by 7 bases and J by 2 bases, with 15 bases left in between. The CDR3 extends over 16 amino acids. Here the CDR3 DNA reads TGTGCCAGCACCCCCGCTAGGGCAACCTATAATTCACCCCTCCACTTT. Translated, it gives CASTPARATYNSPLHF.

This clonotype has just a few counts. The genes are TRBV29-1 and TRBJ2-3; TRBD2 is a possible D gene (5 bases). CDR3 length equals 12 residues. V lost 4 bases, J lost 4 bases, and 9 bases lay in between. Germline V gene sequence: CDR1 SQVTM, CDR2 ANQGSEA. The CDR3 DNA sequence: TGCAGCGTTGTCCTCGGGGCAGATACGCAGTATTTT. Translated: CSVVLGADTQYF.

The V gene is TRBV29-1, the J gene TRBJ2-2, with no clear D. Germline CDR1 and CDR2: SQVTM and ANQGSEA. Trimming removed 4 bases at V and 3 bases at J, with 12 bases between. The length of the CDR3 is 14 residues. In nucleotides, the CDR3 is TGCAGCGTTGGAGGCAGGCTGGACACCGGGGAGCTGTTTTTT. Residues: CSVGGRLDTGELFF.

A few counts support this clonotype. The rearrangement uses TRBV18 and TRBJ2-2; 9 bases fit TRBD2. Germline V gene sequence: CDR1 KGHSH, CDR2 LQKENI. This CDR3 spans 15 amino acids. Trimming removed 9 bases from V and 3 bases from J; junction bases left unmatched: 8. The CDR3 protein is CASRAGGPDTGELFF. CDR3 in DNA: TGTGCCAGTCGTGCGGGAGGGCCGGACACCGGGGAGCTGTTTTTT.

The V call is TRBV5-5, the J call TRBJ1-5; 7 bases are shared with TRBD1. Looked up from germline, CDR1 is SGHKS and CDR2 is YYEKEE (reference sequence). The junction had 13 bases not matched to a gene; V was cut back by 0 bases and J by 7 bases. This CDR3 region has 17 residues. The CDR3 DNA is TGTGCCAGCAGCTTGGCCCCAGCAGGGGGTCGGGGGCAGCCCCAGCATTTT. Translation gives CASSLAPAGGRGQPQHF. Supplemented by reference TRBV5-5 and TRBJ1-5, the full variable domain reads DAGVTQSPTHLIKTRGQQVTLRCSPISGHKSVSWYQQVLGQGPQFIFQYYEKEERGRGNFPDRFSARQFPNYSSELNVNALLLGDSALYLCASSLAPAGGRGQPQHFGDGTRLSIL.

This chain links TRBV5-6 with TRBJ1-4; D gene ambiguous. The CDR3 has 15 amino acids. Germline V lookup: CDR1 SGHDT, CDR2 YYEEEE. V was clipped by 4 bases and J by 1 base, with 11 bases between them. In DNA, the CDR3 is TGTGCCAGCAGCCTCGATTGGGGAACTAATGAAAAACTGTTTTTT. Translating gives CASSLDWGTNEKLFF.

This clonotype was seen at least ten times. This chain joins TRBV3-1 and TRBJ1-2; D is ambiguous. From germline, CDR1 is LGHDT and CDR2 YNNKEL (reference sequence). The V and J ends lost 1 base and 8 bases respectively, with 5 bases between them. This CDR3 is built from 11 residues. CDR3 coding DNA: TGTGCCAGCAGCCAAGTGGGCGGCTACACCTTC. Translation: CASSQVGGYTF. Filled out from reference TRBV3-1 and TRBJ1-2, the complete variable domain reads DTAVSQTPKYLVTQMGNDKSIKCEQNLGHDTMYWYKQDSKKFLKIMFSYNNKELIINETVPNRFSPKSPDKAHLNLHINSLELGDSAVYFCASSQVGGYTFGSGTRLTVV.

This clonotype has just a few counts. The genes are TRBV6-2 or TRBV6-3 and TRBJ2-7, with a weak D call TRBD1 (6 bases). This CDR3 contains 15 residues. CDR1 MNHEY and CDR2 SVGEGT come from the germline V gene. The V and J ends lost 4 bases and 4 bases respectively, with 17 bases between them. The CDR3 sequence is CASSSLGQIYYEQYF. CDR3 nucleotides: TGTGCCAGCAGTTCCCTCGGACAGATTTATTACGAGCAGTACTTC.

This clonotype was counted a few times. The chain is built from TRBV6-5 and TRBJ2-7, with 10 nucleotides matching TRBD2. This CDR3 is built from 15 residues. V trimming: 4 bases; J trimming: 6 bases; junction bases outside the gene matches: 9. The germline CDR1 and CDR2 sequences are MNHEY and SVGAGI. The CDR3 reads CASSCTTGTSAEQYF. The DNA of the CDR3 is TGTGCCAGCAGTTGCACTACCGGGACTAGCGCCGAGCAGTACTTC.

In DNA form, the CDR3 reads TGTGCCAGCAGTCTCGGGGACCTAAATGAGCAGTTCTTC. This translates into CASSLGDLNEQFF. The J gene is TRBJ2-1, the V gene TRBV7-8; either TRBD1 or TRBD2 may supply D (5 bases each). Trimming pared 6 bases from V and 7 bases from J, leaving 13 bases between. From germline, CDR1 is SGHVS and CDR2 FQNEAQ. This CDR3 has 13 amino acids.

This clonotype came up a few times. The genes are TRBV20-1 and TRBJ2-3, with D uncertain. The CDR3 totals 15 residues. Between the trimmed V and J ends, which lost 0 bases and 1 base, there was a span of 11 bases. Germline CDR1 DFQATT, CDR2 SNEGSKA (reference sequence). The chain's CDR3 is CSARDQVRGTDTQYF. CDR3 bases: TGCAGTGCTAGAGATCAGGTTCGCGGCACAGATACGCAGTATTTT.

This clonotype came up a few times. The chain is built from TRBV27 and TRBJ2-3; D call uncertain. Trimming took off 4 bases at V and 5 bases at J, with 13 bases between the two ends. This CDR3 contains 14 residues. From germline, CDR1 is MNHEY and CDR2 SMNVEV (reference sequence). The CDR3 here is CASSSVREKDTQYF. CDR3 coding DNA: TGTGCCAGCAGTTCGGTTAGGGAAAAAGATACGCAGTATTTT.

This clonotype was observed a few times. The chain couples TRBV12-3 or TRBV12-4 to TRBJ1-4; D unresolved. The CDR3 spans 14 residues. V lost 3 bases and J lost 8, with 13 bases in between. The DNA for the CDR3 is TGTGCCAGCAGTTTGGGGTCCGCGGGGGAAAAACTGTTTTTT. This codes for CASSLGSAGEKLFF.

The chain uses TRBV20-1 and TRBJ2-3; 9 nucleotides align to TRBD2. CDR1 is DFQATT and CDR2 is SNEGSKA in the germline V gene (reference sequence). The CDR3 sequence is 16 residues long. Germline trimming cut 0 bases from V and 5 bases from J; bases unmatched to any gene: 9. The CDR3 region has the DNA TGCAGTGCTAGAGAGCGGGAGGGCCTTATAGAAGATACGCAGTATTTT. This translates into CSAREREGLIEDTQYF.

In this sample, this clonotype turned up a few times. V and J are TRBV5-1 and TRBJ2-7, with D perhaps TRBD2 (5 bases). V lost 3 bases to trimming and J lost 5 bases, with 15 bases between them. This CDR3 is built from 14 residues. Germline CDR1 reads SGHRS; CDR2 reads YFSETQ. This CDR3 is CASSSRGSEDEQYF. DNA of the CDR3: TGCGCCAGCAGCTCCCGGGGTAGCGAGGACGAGCAGTACTTC.

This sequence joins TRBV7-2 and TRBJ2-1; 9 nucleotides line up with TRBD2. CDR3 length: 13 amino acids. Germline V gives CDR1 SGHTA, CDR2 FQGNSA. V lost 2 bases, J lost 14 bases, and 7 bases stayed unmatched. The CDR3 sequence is CASSLSQLAGEFF. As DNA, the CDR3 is TGTGCCAGCAGCTTATCCCAACTAGCGGGCGAGTTCTTC.

CDR3 sequence (DNA): TGCAGTGCTTCCTCCCAGGTTAATAGCAATCAGCCCCAGCATTTT. Encoded protein: CSASSQVNSNQPQHF. The chain links TRBV20-1 to TRBJ1-5; no firm D call. The CDR3 has 15 residues. The V and J ends lost 5 bases and 0 bases respectively, with 14 bases between them. Germline V gene lookup returns CDR1 DFQATT and CDR2 SNEGSKA (reference sequence).